This TCR beta chain was sequenced during a study of T cells in Graves' hyperthyroidism and ophthalmopathy. In this sample, this clonotype turned up many times. Uncontrolled infection, other autoimmune disease, pregnancy or lactation disqualified patients from enrolment. Researchers took RNA transcripts and amplified the TCR beta CDR3 regions from them. HTBI primers drove first-round RT-PCR of the TCR CDR3. In TCRdb, the multiplex PCR reads were re-called with MiXCR into one record per CDR3 protein. The table has a few hundred thousand distinct CDR3 sequences, about 15% seen once. CDR1 and CDR2 from the germline V gene are SEHNR and FQNEAQ (reference sequence). V lost 7 bases, J lost 4 bases, and 14 bases lay in between. The CDR3 has 13 amino acids.

The sequenced sample was blood. The V call is TRBV7-9, the J call TRBJ2-7, with D unresolved. The clonotype was recovered from a woman aged 25 to 39 with Graves' hyperthyroidism. The CDR3 DNA is TGTGCCAGCACTCGGACCGGGTCATACGAGCAGTACTTC. It encodes CASTRTGSYEQYF.